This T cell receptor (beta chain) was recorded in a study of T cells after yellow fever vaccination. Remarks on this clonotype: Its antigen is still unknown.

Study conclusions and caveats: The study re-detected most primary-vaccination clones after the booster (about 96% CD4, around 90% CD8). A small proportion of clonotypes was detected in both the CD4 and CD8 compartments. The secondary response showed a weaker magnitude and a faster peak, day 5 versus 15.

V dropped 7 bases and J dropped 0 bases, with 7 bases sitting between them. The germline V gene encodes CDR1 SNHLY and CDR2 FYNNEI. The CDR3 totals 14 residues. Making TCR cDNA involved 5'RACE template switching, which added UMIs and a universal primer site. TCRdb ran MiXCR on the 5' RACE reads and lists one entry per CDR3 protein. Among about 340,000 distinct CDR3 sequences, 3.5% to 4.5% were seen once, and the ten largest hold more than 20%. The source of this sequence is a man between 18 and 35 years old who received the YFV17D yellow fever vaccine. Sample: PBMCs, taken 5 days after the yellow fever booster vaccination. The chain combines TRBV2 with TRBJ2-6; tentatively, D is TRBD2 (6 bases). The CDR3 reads CASKTSSGANVLTF. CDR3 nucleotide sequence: TGTGCCAGCAAGACTAGCTCTGGGGCCAACGTCCTGACTTTC. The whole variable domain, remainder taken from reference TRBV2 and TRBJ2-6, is EPEVTQTPSHQVTQMGQEVILRCVPISNHLYFYWYRQILGQKVEFLVSFYNNEISEKSEIFDDQFSVERPDGSNFTLKIRSTKLEDSAMYFCASKTSSGANVLTFGAGSRLTVL.